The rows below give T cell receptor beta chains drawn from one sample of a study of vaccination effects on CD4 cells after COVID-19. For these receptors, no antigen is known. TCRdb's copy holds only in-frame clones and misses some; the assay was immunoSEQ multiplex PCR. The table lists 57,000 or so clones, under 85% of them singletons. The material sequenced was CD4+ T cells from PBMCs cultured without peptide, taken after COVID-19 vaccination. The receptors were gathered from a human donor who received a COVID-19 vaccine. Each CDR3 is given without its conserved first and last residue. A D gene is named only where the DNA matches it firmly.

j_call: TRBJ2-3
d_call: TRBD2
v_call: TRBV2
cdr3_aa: ASSDHLLAGVSDTQY

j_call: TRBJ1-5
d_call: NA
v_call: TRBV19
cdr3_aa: ASSMGRVGDQPQH

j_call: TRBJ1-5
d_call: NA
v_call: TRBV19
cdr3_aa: ASSKNSNQPQH

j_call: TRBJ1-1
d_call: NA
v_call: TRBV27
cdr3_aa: ASSFGGTFHTEAF

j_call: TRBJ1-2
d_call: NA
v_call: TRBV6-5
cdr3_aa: ASSRGLGNYGYT

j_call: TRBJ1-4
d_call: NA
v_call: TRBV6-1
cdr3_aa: ASSEFTGEAKLF

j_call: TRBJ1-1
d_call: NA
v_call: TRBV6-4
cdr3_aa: ARGFGQGTEAF

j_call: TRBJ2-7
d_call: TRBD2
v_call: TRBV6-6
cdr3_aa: ASSYSWTSLEQY

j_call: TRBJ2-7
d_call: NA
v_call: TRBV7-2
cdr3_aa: ASSLGQVLSYEQY

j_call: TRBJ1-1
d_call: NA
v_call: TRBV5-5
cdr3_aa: ASSLGQASTEAF

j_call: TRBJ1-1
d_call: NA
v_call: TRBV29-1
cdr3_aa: SVEQRVNTEAF

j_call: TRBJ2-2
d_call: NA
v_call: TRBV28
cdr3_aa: ASTPAGGELF

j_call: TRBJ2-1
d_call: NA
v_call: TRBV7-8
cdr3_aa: ASSLTSGLGYNEQF

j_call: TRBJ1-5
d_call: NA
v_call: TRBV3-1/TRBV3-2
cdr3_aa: ASSQGGTGTGQPQH

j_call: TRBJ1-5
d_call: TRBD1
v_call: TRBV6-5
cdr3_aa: ASRPGTGNQPQH

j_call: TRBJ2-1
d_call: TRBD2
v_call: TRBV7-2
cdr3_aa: ASSLVSGGAYNEQF

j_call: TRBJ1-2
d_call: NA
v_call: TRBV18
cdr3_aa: ASSPGQDNYGYT

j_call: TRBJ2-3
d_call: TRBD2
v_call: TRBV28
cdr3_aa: ASSRLAGVSDTQY

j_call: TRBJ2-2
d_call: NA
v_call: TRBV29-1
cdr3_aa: SAWTEANTGELF

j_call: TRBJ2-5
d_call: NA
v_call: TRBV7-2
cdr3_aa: ASSFTAGETQY

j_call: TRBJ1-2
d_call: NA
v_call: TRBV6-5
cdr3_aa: ASSRDPGGYGYT

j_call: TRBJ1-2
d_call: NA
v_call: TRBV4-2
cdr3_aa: ASSQFNPYYGYT

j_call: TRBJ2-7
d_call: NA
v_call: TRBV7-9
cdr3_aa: ASSLEEGDYEQY

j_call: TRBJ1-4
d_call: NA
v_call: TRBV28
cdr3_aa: ASSPLVRLGEKLF

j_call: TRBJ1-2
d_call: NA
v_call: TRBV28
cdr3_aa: ASSPIERLYGYT

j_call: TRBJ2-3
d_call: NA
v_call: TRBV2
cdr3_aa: ASSRFLTDTQY

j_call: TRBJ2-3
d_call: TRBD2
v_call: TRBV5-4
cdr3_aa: ASSLERGGSTDTQY

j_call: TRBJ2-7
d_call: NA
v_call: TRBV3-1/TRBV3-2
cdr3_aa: ASRATGPGEQY

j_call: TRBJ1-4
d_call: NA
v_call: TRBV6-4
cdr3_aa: ASSALAGEKLF

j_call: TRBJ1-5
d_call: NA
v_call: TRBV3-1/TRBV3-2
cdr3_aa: ASSQGGQLNQPQH

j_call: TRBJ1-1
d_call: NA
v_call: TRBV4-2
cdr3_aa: ASSQVLGGFLSGSQSEAF

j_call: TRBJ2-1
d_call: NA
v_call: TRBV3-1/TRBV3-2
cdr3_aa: ASSQYGDKQF

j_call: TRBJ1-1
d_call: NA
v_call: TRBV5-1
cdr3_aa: ASSLDRLNTEAF

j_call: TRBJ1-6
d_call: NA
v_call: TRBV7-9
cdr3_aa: ASSLAQVNSPLH

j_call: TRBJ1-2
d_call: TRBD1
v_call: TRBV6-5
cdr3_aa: ASRRPGTVYGYT

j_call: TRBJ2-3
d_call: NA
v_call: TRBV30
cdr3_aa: AWSVVGADPDTQY

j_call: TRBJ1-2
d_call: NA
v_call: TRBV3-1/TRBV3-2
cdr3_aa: ASSQERGSSYGYT

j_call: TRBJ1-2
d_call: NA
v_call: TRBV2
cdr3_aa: ASRADLYGYT

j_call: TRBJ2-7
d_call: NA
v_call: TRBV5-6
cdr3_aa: ASSLLDSYEQY

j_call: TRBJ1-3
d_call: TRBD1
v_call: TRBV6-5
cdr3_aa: ASSLQGGNTIY

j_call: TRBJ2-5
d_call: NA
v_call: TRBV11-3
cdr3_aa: ASSLELAETQY

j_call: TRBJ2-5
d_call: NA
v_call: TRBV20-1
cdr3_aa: SASQETQY

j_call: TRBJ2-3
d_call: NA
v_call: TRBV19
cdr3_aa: ASSPGPRSTDTQY

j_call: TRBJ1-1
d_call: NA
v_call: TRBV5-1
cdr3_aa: ASSVGSPTSAEAF

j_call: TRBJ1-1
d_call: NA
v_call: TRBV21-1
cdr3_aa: ASQSRLGQRNTEAF